The following is a T cell receptor (beta chain) sequence with its context. Sequence at one end of the junction differs from germline and may be a read error. The data belong to a study of blood T cells in healthy people across ages. Combining a sample-barcoded 5' primer with a J-beta primer mix, a second PCR ran for roughly 6 to 11 cycles. Each CDR3 protein gets one entry after TCRdb re-called the 5' RACE reads with MiXCR. The sample includes under 700,000 distinct CDR3 sequences, 20% to 30% of them seen just once. The CDR3 loop spans 15 amino acids. CDR1 and CDR2 from the germline V gene are SSHAT and FNYEAQ (reference sequence). The sample also formed part of further work on T cells of mothers and their children.

Sequences were obtained from blood. The rearrangement uses TRBV7-7 and TRBJ2-5, with D perhaps assigned TRBD1 or TRBD2 (5 bases each). This TCR derives from a boy between 5 and 17 years old in good health. CDR3 region: CASSLTERGQETQYF. The CDR3 nucleotides are TGTGCTAGCAGCTTAACAGAGAGGGGACAAGAGACCCAGTACTTC.